The 22 T cell receptor beta chains presented below share a single source sample, sequenced in a study of cytomegalovirus exposure and HLA in healthy donors. Both 60 Vbeta primers and 13 Jbeta primers went into the PCR. Measured with immunoSEQ multiplex PCR; TCRdb has only the in-frame clones, and not every one. The repertoire holds about 120,000 clones, 65% to 85% seen once, with roughly 16% in the top ten. Sequenced: PBMCs. Every receptor here comes from a man in his fifties or sixties in good health and CMV-seropositive.

CDR3 sequence (DNA): TGCGCCAGCAGCCAAGGTTTGTCCCTCCGCCCGACGGGCGAGCAGTACTTC. Protein: CASSQGLSLRPTGEQYF. The V gene is TRBV4-3, the J gene TRBJ2-7; D ambiguous. Trimming left V 1 base short and J 6 bases short, with 22 bases between. The CDR3 contains 17 residues. Germline V CDR1 and CDR2: LGHNA, YSLEER.

The J gene is TRBJ2-2, the V gene TRBV5-1; TRBD2 agrees at 11 bases. The CDR3 length is 15 residues. The V segment lost 2 bases and the J segment 7 bases; nucleotides outside the gene matches: 4. Germline V gene data show CDR1 as SGHRS and CDR2 as YFSETQ. The CDR3 sequence is CASSFYGTSGGELFF. The CDR3 bases are TGCGCCAGCAGCTTCTACGGGACTAGCGGCGGGGAGCTGTTTTTT.

V usage is TRBV2 and J usage is TRBJ2-4, with 7 positions matching TRBD2. Germline V lookup: CDR1 SNHLY, CDR2 FYNNEI. After removal of 1 base from V and 8 bases from J, the junction contained 5 bases not matched to a gene. The CDR3 is 14 amino acids. CDR3 sequence: CASSEDLAADIQYF. The CDR3 DNA reads TGTGCCAGCAGTGAAGATCTAGCGGCGGACATTCAGTACTTC.

V gene TRBV15 combines with J gene TRBJ2-7; unclear D gene. The V end was cut by 0 bases, the J end by 4 bases, with 7 bases between. The CDR3 contains 13 residues. CDR1 is LNHNV, CDR2 YYDKDF, per germline (reference sequence). CDR3 bases: TGTGCCACCAGCAGAGATCTCGAGTACGAGCAGTACTTC. Its translation: CATSRDLEYEQYF.

The CDR3 DNA reads TGTGCCAGCAGCGAGACAGATATTTCCTATGGCTACACCTTC. It yields the protein CASSETDISYGYTF. The chain employs TRBV6-5 and TRBJ1-2; D is perhaps TRBD1 (5 bases). Germline-derived CDR1 and CDR2 are MNHEY and SVGAGI. The CDR3 loop spans 14 amino acids. V shed 6 bases and J shed 4 bases, with 15 bases lying between them.

In its sample, this clone was seen once. V and J are TRBV5-1 and TRBJ2-7; D is possibly TRBD1 (5 bases). Germline V gene lookup returns CDR1 SGHRS and CDR2 YFSETQ. The CDR3 has 13 residues. The ends were cut back, 0 bases at V and 6 bases at J, with 10 bases in the middle. The CDR3 DNA reads TGCGCCAGCAGCTTGGGGCAGGGTTCCGAGCAGTACTTC. Translating gives CASSLGQGSEQYF.

This clone was seen only a few times. This chain connects TRBV5-5 to TRBJ2-1; 7 positions agree with TRBD1. This CDR3 region has 15 residues. J gave up 4 bases and V 0 bases, and 4 bases lay outside the gene matches. The germline CDR1 and CDR2 sequences are SGHKS and YYEKEE (reference sequence). This CDR3 is CASSLARGIYNEQFF. The CDR3, as DNA: TGTGCCAGCAGCTTGGCCAGGGGGATTTACAATGAGCAGTTCTTC.

The chain carries TRBV5-1 and TRBJ2-4, with TRBD1 identical over 7 bases. Germline V gene lookup returns CDR1 SGHRS and CDR2 YFSETQ. This CDR3 has 14 amino acids. V was clipped by 3 bases and J by 5 bases; unmatched bases: 5. The DNA of the CDR3 is TGCGCCAGCAGCTCGGGACAGCTGGAAAACATTCAGTACTTC. Amino acid sequence: CASSSGQLENIQYF.

This chain joins TRBV4-3 and TRBJ2-7, with D possibly being TRBD1 (8 bases). Germline-derived CDR1 and CDR2 are LGHNA and YSLEER. V was pared by 3 bases and J by 2 bases, with 20 bases between. This CDR3 region has 17 residues. The CDR3 DNA reads TGCGCCAGCAGCCAGAATTTGGGGGGGACAGGAGCCTACGAGCAGTACTTC. Its translation is CASSQNLGGTGAYEQYF.

The genes are TRBV5-4 and TRBJ2-1; TRBD2 aligns across 8 bases. This CDR3 is built from 14 residues. The J segment lost 7 bases and the V segment lost 3 bases, leaving 6 bases of the junction unmatched. Germline V CDR1 and CDR2: SGHNT, YYREEE (reference sequence). The CDR3 protein is CASSSLLAGNEQFF. The CDR3 nucleotides read TGTGCCAGCAGCTCCCTGCTAGCGGGTAATGAGCAGTTCTTC.

The CDR3 spells CASSGGGSGRDTQYF. The CDR3, as DNA: TGTGCCAGCAGTGGGGGGGGTAGCGGGAGAGATACGCAGTATTTT. This rearrangement joins TRBV2 to TRBJ2-3; 9 nucleotides align to TRBD2. CDR1 and CDR2 (germline): SNHLY, FYNNEI. The V and J ends lost 4 bases and 5 bases, in that order; junction bases with no gene match: 7. The CDR3 is 15 residues long.

This clone showed up just once. The genes are TRBV11-3 and TRBJ1-1; 8 nucleotides match TRBD1. The CDR3 extends over 14 amino acids. V shed 4 bases, J shed 1 base, and the junction held 2 bases outside the gene matches. Germline-derived CDR1 and CDR2 are SGHNT and YENEEA. CDR3 sequence reads: CASSSDRGNTEAFF. The CDR3 DNA reads as TGTGCCAGCAGCTCCGACAGGGGGAACACTGAAGCTTTCTTT.

The chain has TRBV27 and TRBJ1-1; 7 bases agree with TRBD1. The CDR3 loop spans 18 amino acids. Per germline, CDR1 MNHEY and CDR2 SMNVEV (reference sequence). V was pared by 7 bases and J by 1 base, with 18 bases of the junction left unmatched. CDR3 in DNA: TGTGCCAGCAAGCTCCCTAATGACCCCGGGACAGCGAACACTGAAGCTTTCTTT. Encoded protein: CASKLPNDPGTANTEAFF.

The V gene is TRBV5-1, the J gene TRBJ2-5; tentatively, D is TRBD2 (5 bases). CDR1 SGHRS and CDR2 YFSETQ come from the germline V gene. The germline V and J ends were trimmed by 0 bases and 11 bases, with 20 bases remaining between them. This CDR3 is 15 amino acids long. The CDR3 is CASSLDPGWGGEQYF. In DNA form, the CDR3 reads TGCGCCAGCAGCTTGGATCCGGGTTGGGGTGGGGAGCAGTACTTC.

The chain has TRBV6-4 and TRBJ2-1, with 11 bases identical to TRBD2. The CDR3 consists of 18 residues. Germline V gene sequence: CDR1 MRHNA, CDR2 SNTAGT. V dropped 0 bases and J dropped 7; count of bases not matched to a gene: 11. The CDR3 protein is CASSDSIPSGGRVNEQFF. CDR3 in DNA: TGTGCCAGCAGTGACTCGATACCTAGCGGGGGGCGAGTAAATGAGCAGTTCTTC.

This chain links TRBV9 with TRBJ2-3; 8 positions agree with TRBD2. Germline CDR1 SGDLS, CDR2 YYNGEE. Germline trimming cut 4 bases from V and 4 bases from J; bases unmatched to any gene: 5. CDR3 length: 14 amino acids. The DNA of the CDR3 is TGTGCCAGCAGCTTTAGAGCGGGAGCAGATACGCAGTATTTT. It is translated as CASSFRAGADTQYF.

The V call is TRBV6-5, the J call TRBJ2-1, with TRBD1 identical over 8 bases. J gave up 1 base and V 4 bases, and 6 bases lay outside the gene matches. Germline V gene data show CDR1 as MNHEY and CDR2 as SVGAGI. CDR3 length: 16 amino acids. This chain's CDR3 is CASSLHGQGSYNEQFF. In DNA form, the CDR3 reads TGTGCCAGCAGTTTACACGGACAGGGTTCCTACAATGAGCAGTTCTTC.

This clone was seen a few times. The rearrangement uses TRBV7-9 and TRBJ2-1; 10 nucleotides line up with TRBD2. CDR1 is SEHNR and CDR2 is FQNEAQ in the germline V gene (reference sequence). After removal of 2 bases from V and 4 bases from J, the junction contained 2 bases not matched to a gene. This CDR3 is 15 amino acids long. CDR3 sequence (DNA): TGTGCCAGCAGCTTAACTAGCGGGAATTACAATGAGCAGTTCTTC. Encoded protein: CASSLTSGNYNEQFF.

The rearrangement joins TRBV28 to TRBJ2-3; TRBD2 is a possible D gene (6 bases). The CDR3 length is 12 residues. Germline V gene sequence: CDR1 MDHEN, CDR2 SYDVKM. The V end was cut by 7 bases, the J end by 3 bases, with 8 bases between. CDR3 nucleotides: TGTGCCAGCACAGGAGGGACAGATACGCAGTATTTT. Translated: CASTGGTDTQYF.

In its sample, this clone was seen a few times. The V and J genes are TRBV27 and TRBJ2-5; 11 bases line up with TRBD1. Germline V gene sequence: CDR1 MNHEY, CDR2 SMNVEV (reference sequence). This CDR3 has 15 residues. With V trimmed by 5 bases and J by 4 bases, 6 bases remained unmatched. The CDR3 sequence: CASSLRDRGRETQYF. The CDR3, as DNA: TGTGCCAGCAGTCTCCGGGACAGGGGGAGAGAGACCCAGTACTTC.

The chain links TRBV6-5 to TRBJ1-3; D not resolved. This CDR3 has 15 residues. Looked up from germline, CDR1 is MNHEY and CDR2 is SVGAGI. With 0 bases removed from V and 0 bases from J, the gap between germline ends came to 6 bases. The CDR3 DNA is TGTGCCAGCAGTTACTCGGCCAACTCTGGAAACACCATATATTTT. Its protein is CASSYSANSGNTIYF.

A few counts support this clone. This chain joins TRBV5-6 and TRBJ2-5; D unclear. Looked up from germline, CDR1 is SGHDT and CDR2 is YYEEEE. Trimming pared 4 bases from V and 0 bases from J, leaving 13 bases between. This CDR3 has 15 amino acids. The CDR3 DNA reads as TGTGCCAGCAGCACCTTCGGAGAGGACCAAGAGACCCAGTACTTC. Translation: CASSTFGEDQETQYF.